This record looks at one TCR beta chain sequence and its context. What it binds is unknown. The data were obtained in a study of PD-1 blockade in classical Hodgkin lymphoma. Findings of the study overall: Complete responders' baseline diversity resembled that of newly diagnosed patients.

The patients all showed relapse after autologous stem cell transplantation, while their brentuximab vedotin exposure varied. V lost 3 bases to trimming and J lost 0 bases, with 9 bases between them. This CDR3 has 15 amino acids. Germline V gives CDR1 SGHAT, CDR2 FQNNGV. Produced via immunoSEQ multiplex PCR; TCRdb's table is partial and in-frame only. The data hold about 110,000 clones, with roughly nine tenths observed a single time. This clonotype was sampled from a human donor with classical Hodgkin lymphoma. This specimen consisted of peripheral blood mononuclear cells (PBMCs), obtained before the second cycle of nivolumab. The genes are TRBV11-2 and TRBJ1-3; D uncertain. This chain's CDR3 is CASSLEVYSGNTIYF. The CDR3 DNA reads TGTGCCAGCAGCTTGGAGGTCTACTCTGGAAACACCATATATTTT.